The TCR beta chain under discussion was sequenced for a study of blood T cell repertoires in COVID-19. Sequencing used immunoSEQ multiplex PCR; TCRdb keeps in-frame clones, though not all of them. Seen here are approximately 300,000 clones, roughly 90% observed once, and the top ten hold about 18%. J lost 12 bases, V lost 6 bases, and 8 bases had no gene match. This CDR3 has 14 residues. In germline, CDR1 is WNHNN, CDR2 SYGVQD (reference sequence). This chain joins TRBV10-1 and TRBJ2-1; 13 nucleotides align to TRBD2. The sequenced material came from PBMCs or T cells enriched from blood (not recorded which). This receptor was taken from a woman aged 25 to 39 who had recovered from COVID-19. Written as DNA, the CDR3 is TGCGCCAGCAGGCCCGGACTAGCGGGAGTCCCGCAGTTCTTC. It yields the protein CASRPGLAGVPQFF.